This T cell receptor beta chain was observed in a study of OX40 agonist ivuxolimab in advanced cancers. For the study at large: A male proportion of 70% to 90% was recorded, with mean age roughly 62 years and range about 20 to 79. Allowance was made for prior anti-PD-1, anti-PD-L1 or anti-CTLA-4 therapy, and 40% to 45% had some.

A history of autoimmune disease or systemic immunosuppression excluded patients. Sequencing was performed with immunoSEQ multiplex PCR; in TCRdb, only in-frame clones are kept and a portion is missing. The table records just over 70,000 clones, around 83% of them present only once. Turning to this clone: Its target is unknown.

Study-wide results and caveats: More expanded clones were found, on average, in CD8+ than in CD4+ T cells.

The source material was CD4+ or CD8+ T cells sorted from blood, sampled in a trial of the OX40 agonist ivuxolimab. The TCR was taken from an adult with an advanced solid tumor such as melanoma, head and neck, liver or kidney cancer.

The DNA of the CDR3 is TGTGCCAGCAGTTACTCGGGGACAGCCACCTCCTACGAGCAGTACTTC. Translating gives CASSYSGTATSYEQYF. The V call is TRBV6-5, the J call TRBJ2-7; 7 nucleotides align to TRBD1. Germline loops: CDR1 MNHEY, CDR2 SVGAGI. CDR3 length: 16 residues. Germline trimming cut 0 bases from V and 0 bases from J; bases unmatched to any gene: 5.